This record concerns one T cell receptor beta chain sequence. Its matching antigen is unknown. Trimming shortened V by 4 bases and J by 4 bases, and 22 bases separated the two germline ends. The CDR3 is made up of 17 amino acids. Germline V gives CDR1 LGHNA, CDR2 YNFKEQ. These data originate in a study of immune cell composition in non-small cell lung cancer. Findings of the study overall: Squamous carcinomas (roughly 80%) more often had tumour-associated clones >0.5% than adenocarcinomas (around 33%). It was not proven that tumour-reactive clones equal dominant tumour-associated clones. Smoking pack-years did not significantly correlate with tumour TCR-beta clonality.

Normal lung sampling was at least 3 cm from the tumour, as distant as possible. Template was genomic DNA from frozen, unsorted single-cell suspensions. Produced via immunoSEQ multiplex PCR; TCRdb's table is partial and in-frame only. The sample includes more than 3,500 clones, more than 70% of them seen just once. Input material: non-adjacent lung tissue. The chain has TRBV4-2 and TRBJ1-2; tentative D call: TRBD1 (6 bases). This receptor was obtained from a human donor with non-small cell lung cancer. In DNA form, the CDR3 reads TGTGCCAGCAGCCTCGCGCTTCGGGGGGCTAAGTTCTATGGCTACACCTTC. Its protein product is CASSLALRGAKFYGYTF.